These 20 T cell receptor beta chains were sequenced from one sample in a study of cytomegalovirus exposure and HLA in healthy donors. The PCR contained 60 Vbeta and 13 Jbeta primers. Clones were sequenced by immunoSEQ multiplex PCR, and TCRdb holds only the in-frame ones, with some missing. The sample shows 120,000 or so clones, approximately 17% of them seen only once. Sequencing input: PBMCs. The origin of the receptors is a female donor in good health and CMV-seropositive.

The chain links TRBV4-2 to TRBJ1-2; 8 nucleotides match TRBD1. The ends lost 1 base at V and 3 bases at J; junction bases unmatched: 10. Germline-derived CDR1 and CDR2 are LGHNA and YNFKEQ. The CDR3 is 17 amino acids. DNA for the CDR3: TGTGCCAGCAGCCAAGCAGGTCGTCAGGGGGCGGACTATGGCTACACCTTC. Translating gives CASSQAGRQGADYGYTF.

This clone was found a few times. This sequence joins TRBV10-1 and TRBJ1-1; D is possibly TRBD1 (5 bases). The germline gives CDR1 WNHNN, CDR2 SYGVQD (reference sequence). This CDR3 spans 16 amino acids. V lost 2 bases to trimming and J lost 2 bases, with 15 bases between them. The CDR3 loop reads CASSEHNRQINTEAFF. The DNA for the CDR3 is TGCGCCAGCAGTGAGCACAATAGACAGATTAACACTGAAGCTTTCTTT.

The J gene is TRBJ1-3, the V gene TRBV4-3, with D maybe TRBD1 (5 bases). The germline V and J ends were trimmed by 7 bases and 4 bases, with 14 bases remaining between them. CDR1 and CDR2 (germline): LGHNA, YSLEER. CDR3 length equals 14 residues. CDR3 coding DNA: TGCGCCAGCACCCAGGGACTTTACGGAAACACCATATATTTT. Its translation: CASTQGLYGNTIYF.

In its sample, this clone was seen a few times. Since no conserved phenylalanine or tryptophan closes the CDR3, a read error is the likely cause. CDR3 coding DNA: TGTGCCAGCAGCTTAACCACCCTGTTGCCTGAAGCTTTCGTT. Encoded protein: CASSLTTLLPEAFV. The chain is built from TRBV11-2 and TRBJ1-1; D gene unclear. Germline values: CDR1 SGHAT, CDR2 FQNNGV. V was cut by 2 bases and J by 6 bases, with 13 bases left in between. The CDR3 is 14 amino acids.

This clone was seen a few times. This chain connects TRBV28 to TRBJ1-5, with D maybe TRBD1 (6 bases). This CDR3 has 14 residues. V gave up 4 bases and J gave up 4 bases, with 11 bases separating them. Germline values: CDR1 MDHEN, CDR2 SYDVKM. CDR3 protein: CASSSSDRNQPQHF. CDR3 nucleotides: TGTGCCAGCAGTTCATCCGACAGGAATCAGCCCCAGCATTTT.

Here the CDR3 reads CASSESGRGASYEQYF. The CDR3 bases are TGTGCCAGCAGTGAGAGCGGGAGAGGGGCCTCCTACGAGCAGTACTTC. This chain links TRBV6-1 with TRBJ2-7; 8 nucleotides line up with TRBD2. This CDR3 region has 16 residues. After removal of 3 bases from V and 0 bases from J, the junction contained 7 bases not matched to a gene. Germline loops: CDR1 MNHNS, CDR2 SASEGT.

This clone showed up just a few times. CDR3 region: CASSQEGDYIGNEQFF. The CDR3 DNA is TGCGCCAGCAGCCAAGAAGGGGACTACATAGGGAATGAGCAGTTCTTC. The V and J genes are TRBV4-3 and TRBJ2-1; 7 nucleotides match TRBD2. Germline assignment: CDR1 LGHNA and CDR2 YSLEER. This CDR3 is 16 amino acids long. Unmatched junction bases numbered 9, after V lost 0 bases and J lost 7 bases.

V usage is TRBV7-2 and J usage is TRBJ2-7; 9 bases fit TRBD1. The CDR3 contains 15 residues. The V gene end was trimmed by 5 bases and the J gene end by 7 bases; junction bases not matched to a gene: 12. Germline values: CDR1 SGHTA, CDR2 FQGNSA. CDR3 sequence: CASSPSGTGSWEQYF. CDR3 DNA sequence: TGTGCCAGCAGCCCATCCGGGACAGGGTCTTGGGAGCAGTACTTC.

The CDR3 region has the DNA TGCGCCAGCAGCCAAGGTCACGCGACAGGGTCCACAGATACGCAGTATTTT. This translates into CASSQGHATGSTDTQYF. The rearrangement joins TRBV4-3 to TRBJ2-3, with 7 bases matching TRBD1. CDR3 length: 17 residues. The ends lost 1 base at V and 2 bases at J; junction bases unmatched: 9. Germline V gives CDR1 LGHNA, CDR2 YSLEER.

This clone was recorded a few times. The chain uses TRBV10-3 and TRBJ1-5, with D perhaps TRBD1 (5 bases). The CDR3 is 15 amino acids. In germline, CDR1 is ENHRY, CDR2 SYGVKD. Trimming took 2 bases from V and 3 from J, leaving 11 bases between them. The CDR3 spells CAISEGRGSNQPQHF. DNA for the CDR3: TGTGCCATCAGTGAGGGTCGGGGGTCCAATCAGCCCCAGCATTTT.

This clone was seen only a few times. This chain joins TRBV4-1 and TRBJ2-5; TRBD2 matches at 9 bases. The CDR3 length is 16 residues. The germline CDR1 and CDR2 sequences are MGHRA and YSYEKL. V was clipped by 1 base and J by 2 bases; unmatched bases: 5. The CDR3 sequence is CASSQVSTSGQETQYF. CDR3 bases: TGCGCCAGCAGCCAAGTCTCGACTAGCGGACAAGAGACCCAGTACTTC.

This clone has more than one count but fewer than ten. This chain joins TRBV5-6 and TRBJ2-5; 7 bases agree with TRBD2. CDR1 is SGHDT, CDR2 YYEEEE, per germline. The ends lost 0 bases at V and 0 bases at J; junction bases unmatched: 2. The length of the CDR3 is 15 residues. The DNA for the CDR3 is TGTGCCAGCAGCTTGGGAAGCGGGGACCAAGAGACCCAGTACTTC. This sequence encodes CASSLGSGDQETQYF.

The CDR3 spells CASSFGQNYEQYF. CDR3 DNA sequence: TGTGCCAGCAGCTTTGGCCAGAATTACGAGCAGTACTTC. The chain uses TRBV11-1 and TRBJ2-7; no definite D call. The CDR3 is 13 residues long. Germline V gene sequence: CDR1 SGHAT, CDR2 FQDESV (reference sequence). V was cut by 3 bases and J by 4 bases, with 10 bases left in between.

V gene TRBV6-1 combines with J gene TRBJ1-2; D may be TRBD1 (6 bases). The CDR3 has 13 amino acids. Trimming shortened V by 3 bases and J by 9 bases, and 14 bases separated the two germline ends. The germline V gene encodes CDR1 MNHNS and CDR2 SASEGT. CDR3 in amino acids: CASSEVGGASYTF. CDR3 nucleotide sequence: TGTGCCAGCAGTGAGGTTGGGGGCGCGAGCTACACCTTC.

The rearrangement joins TRBV6-6 to TRBJ2-7, with 7 bases that match TRBD2. Unmatched junction bases numbered 3, after V lost 6 bases and J lost 1 base. The CDR3 contains 13 residues. The germline V gene has CDR1 MNHNY and CDR2 SVGAGI (reference sequence). Here the CDR3 DNA reads TGTGCCAGCAGCATAGCGGGTTCCTACGAGCAGTACTTC. The encoded protein is CASSIAGSYEQYF.

In its sample, this clone was seen a few times. The V call is TRBV5-1, the J call TRBJ2-7; D is possibly TRBD1 (6 bases). Trimming took off 0 bases at V and 4 bases at J, with 14 bases between the two ends. Germline V lookup: CDR1 SGHRS, CDR2 YFSETQ. The CDR3 spans 15 residues. DNA for the CDR3: TGCGCCAGCAGCTTGGTGGGGGCGACGGGGTACGAGCAGTACTTC. The encoded protein is CASSLVGATGYEQYF.

The rearrangement links TRBV20-1 to TRBJ2-1, with a possible D match to TRBD2 (6 bases). V lost 4 bases to trimming and J lost 9 bases, with 10 bases between them. The germline V gene has CDR1 DFQATT and CDR2 SNEGSKA (reference sequence). The CDR3 loop spans 11 amino acids. The CDR3 sequence: CSAIFGSEQFF. DNA of the CDR3: TGCAGTGCTATATTCGGGAGTGAGCAGTTCTTC.

The chain employs TRBV2 and TRBJ2-1; the D gene is possibly TRBD1 (6 bases). Germline CDR1 reads SNHLY; CDR2 reads FYNNEI. With 7 bases removed from V and 6 bases from J, the gap between germline ends came to 16 bases. This CDR3 contains 14 residues. The CDR3 here is CASIYQRTVNEQFF. CDR3 bases: TGTGCCAGCATCTACCAGAGGACAGTCAATGAGCAGTTCTTC.

The rearrangement links TRBV5-1 to TRBJ2-7; 7 bases match TRBD1. The CDR3 sequence is 16 residues long. Germline assignment: CDR1 SGHRS and CDR2 YFSETQ. The ends lost 0 bases at V and 4 bases at J; junction bases unmatched: 10. As DNA, the CDR3 is TGCGCCAGCAGCTTGGGTCCGCGACAGGGTTCATACGAGCAGTACTTC. Amino acids: CASSLGPRQGSYEQYF. The whole variable domain, remainder taken from reference TRBV5-1 and TRBJ2-7, is KAGVTQTPRYLIKTRGQQVTLSCSPISGHRSVSWYQQTPGQGLQFLFEYFSETQRNKGNFPGRFSGRQFSNSRSEMNVSTLELGDSALYLCASSLGPRQGSYEQYFGPGTRLTVT.

The V and J genes are TRBV6-4 and TRBJ1-1, with D possibly matching TRBD1 (5 bases). Germline CDR1 reads MRHNA; CDR2 reads SNTAGT. The CDR3 is 15 amino acids. Trimming left V 4 bases short and J 2 bases short, with 14 bases between. As DNA, the CDR3 is TGTGCCAGCAGTGGACAGCCGGGGGGTAACACTGAAGCTTTCTTT. It is translated as CASSGQPGGNTEAFF.